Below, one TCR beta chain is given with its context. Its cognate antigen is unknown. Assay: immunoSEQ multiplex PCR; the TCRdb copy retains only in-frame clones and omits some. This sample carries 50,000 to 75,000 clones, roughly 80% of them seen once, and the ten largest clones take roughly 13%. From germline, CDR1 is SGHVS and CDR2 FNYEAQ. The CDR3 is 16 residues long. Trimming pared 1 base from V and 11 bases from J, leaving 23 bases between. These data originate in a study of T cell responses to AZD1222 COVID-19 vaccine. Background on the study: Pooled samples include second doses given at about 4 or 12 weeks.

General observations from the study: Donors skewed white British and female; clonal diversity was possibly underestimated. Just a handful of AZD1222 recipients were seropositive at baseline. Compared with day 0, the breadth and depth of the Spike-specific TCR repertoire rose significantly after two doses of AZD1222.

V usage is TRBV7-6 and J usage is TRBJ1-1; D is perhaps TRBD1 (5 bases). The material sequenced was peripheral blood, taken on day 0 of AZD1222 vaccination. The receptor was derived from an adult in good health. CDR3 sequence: CASSLDFGGGESPAFF. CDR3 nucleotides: TGTGCCAGCAGCTTAGATTTTGGGGGAGGAGAGTCTCCGGCTTTCTTT.